This entry is about one T cell receptor beta chain. Antigen unknown. The data originate from a study of CD8+ T cells in alopecia areata. Trimming shortened V by 6 bases and J by 2 bases, and 11 bases separated the two germline ends. Germline lookup yields CDR1 KGHSH and CDR2 LQKENI. The CDR3 extends over 14 amino acids. Study-wide results and caveats: Lesional scalp exceeded normal scalp in clonality, especially in alopecia totalis/universalis.

RNA was isolated and reverse transcribed to cDNA, the sequencing template. TCRdb keeps only in-frame clones here, not all; method: immunoSEQ multiplex PCR. The sample holds about 130,000 clones; 45% to 60% are singletons and the top ten take roughly 4.8%. The receptor comes from a human donor with alopecia areata. This chain joins TRBV18 and TRBJ2-1, with D possibly matching TRBD1 (5 bases). The material sequenced was CD4+ T cells sorted from blood, taken at week 0. CDR3 DNA: TGTGCCAGCTCTCAACCGGACACCTACAATGAGCAGTTCTTC. Amino acid sequence: CASSQPDTYNEQFF.